This T cell receptor (beta chain) was sequenced in a study of T cells after posttransplantation cyclophosphamide. Study results and caveats: Recipient CMV seropositivity and CMV reactivation strongly tracked TRB clonality. Donor CD8+ memory clones often dominated recipient blood repertoires at later times.

The assay was immunoSEQ multiplex PCR, and TCRdb's table has in-frame clones only and misses some. The sample has more than 50,000 clones; about 86% are singletons. Remarks on this clone: Its antigen is undetermined.

The V and J ends lost 3 bases and 4 bases respectively, with 16 bases between them. Per the germline V gene, CDR1 is LNHDA and CDR2 is SQIVND (reference sequence). This CDR3 has 16 residues. This receptor was obtained from a man aged 25-45 years with a blood cancer, CMV-positive, and with a related stem cell donor. The sample taken for sequencing was PBMCs. This chain links TRBV19 with TRBJ2-1; D might be TRBD2 (6 bases). This CDR3 is CASSISSAGSYNEQFF. DNA of the CDR3: TGTGCCAGTAGTATCTCTAGCGCGGGCAGTTACAATGAGCAGTTCTTC. The entire variable domain, with the rest obtained from reference TRBV19 and TRBJ2-1, is as follows: DGGITQSPKYLFRKEGQNVTLSCEQNLNHDAMYWYRQDPGQGLRLIYYSQIVNDFQKGDIAEGYSVSREKKESFPLTVTSAQKNPTAFYLCASSISSAGSYNEQFFGPGTRLTVL.